Shown below are 9 T cell receptor beta chains from a single sample sequenced in a study of blood T cell repertoires in COVID-19. Profiled with immunoSEQ multiplex PCR; TCRdb holds only in-frame clones, not every one. The sample holds around 150,000 clones; about 80% are singletons and the top ten take about 11%. The sequenced sample consisted of PBMCs or T cells enriched from blood (not recorded which). Receptors were obtained from a middle-aged man who had recovered from COVID-19.

V is TRBV10-3 and J is TRBJ1-6, with 8 bases aligning to TRBD1. This CDR3 spans 16 amino acids. Trimming removed 4 bases from V and 9 bases from J; junction bases left unmatched: 11. CDR1 is ENHRY, CDR2 SYGVKD, per germline. The CDR3 DNA reads as TGTGCCATCAGTGCCGGGACAGGAGGAGGAAGTTCACCCCTCCACTTT. This encodes CAISAGTGGGSSPLHF.

V usage is TRBV19 and J usage is TRBJ2-1; D gene unclear. V lost 5 bases and J 8 bases, leaving 10 bases between the germline ends. The germline V gene has CDR1 LNHDA and CDR2 SQIVND (reference sequence). This CDR3 has 12 residues. The CDR3 DNA is TGTGCCAGTAGTTTATTAGAGGATGAGCAGTTCTTC. It encodes CASSLLEDEQFF. The complete variable domain, with remaining parts taken from reference TRBV19 and TRBJ2-1, reads DGGITQSPKYLFRKEGQNVTLSCEQNLNHDAMYWYRQDPGQGLRLIYYSQIVNDFQKGDIAEGYSVSREKKESFPLTVTSAQKNPTAFYLCASSLLEDEQFFGPGTRLTVL.

The V call is TRBV10-3, the J call TRBJ1-2; TRBD1 matches at 11 bases. The ends lost 6 bases at V and 3 bases at J; junction bases unmatched: 6. This CDR3 contains 15 residues. From germline, CDR1 is ENHRY and CDR2 SYGVKD. This CDR3 reads CAIRMDRGPDYGYTF. The CDR3, as DNA: TGTGCCATCAGGATGGACAGGGGGCCAGACTATGGCTACACCTTC.

This chain uses TRBV4-1 with TRBJ2-7; 9 nucleotides align to TRBD2. The V gene end was trimmed by 1 base and the J gene end by 1 base; junction bases not matched to a gene: 2. This CDR3 has 15 amino acids. The germline V gene encodes CDR1 MGHRA and CDR2 YSYEKL. DNA for the CDR3: TGCGCCAGCAGCCAAGTAGCGGGGGTTTCCTACGAGCAGTACTTC. This gives the protein CASSQVAGVSYEQYF.

The DNA for the CDR3 is TGTGCCAGCAGTTCATTAGCGGGGTACACAGATACGCAGTATTTT. This encodes CASSSLAGYTDTQYF. The genes are TRBV28 and TRBJ2-3; 8 nucleotides line up with TRBD2. V dropped 4 bases and J dropped 2; count of bases not matched to a gene: 5. Germline loops: CDR1 MDHEN, CDR2 SYDVKM. The CDR3 consists of 15 residues. Complete variable domain (other parts from reference TRBV28 and TRBJ2-3): DVKVTQSSRYLVKRTGEKVFLECVQDMDHENMFWYRQDPGLGLRLIYFSYDVKMKEKGDIPEGYSVSREKKERFSLILESASTNQTSMYLCASSSLAGYTDTQYFGPGTRLTVL.

This sequence joins TRBV7-9 and TRBJ2-2; weak D call: TRBD1 (6 bases). The CDR3 length is 13 residues. V gave up 4 bases and J gave up 6 bases, with 9 bases separating them. Germline assignment: CDR1 SEHNR and CDR2 FQNEAQ (reference sequence). The CDR3 region is CASSSTGSGELFF. In DNA, the CDR3 is TGTGCCAGCAGCTCAACAGGGTCCGGGGAGCTGTTTTTT.

This clone was recorded once. CDR3 sequence: CASKVGGIDTQYF. CDR3 DNA: TGTGCCAGCAAGGTGGGAGGGATCGATACGCAGTATTTT. This chain links TRBV2 with TRBJ2-3; 7 bases match TRBD2. V lost 7 bases and J lost 6; bases outside the gene matches: 7. This CDR3 is built from 13 residues. In germline, CDR1 is SNHLY, CDR2 FYNNEI.

The chain uses TRBV11-3 and TRBJ2-3; TRBD1 matches 7 bases. V lost 5 bases and J lost 6; bases outside the gene matches: 5. Germline V gives CDR1 SGHNT, CDR2 YENEEA. There are 13 residues in the CDR3. This CDR3 is CASSASTGDTQYF. CDR3 sequence (DNA): TGTGCCAGCAGCGCCTCGACAGGGGATACGCAGTATTTT.

The chain has TRBV24-1 and TRBJ1-5; maybe TRBD1 (6 bases). In germline, CDR1 is KGHDR, CDR2 SFDVKD. V was clipped by 3 bases and J by 0 bases, with 14 bases between them. The CDR3 is 17 residues long. CDR3 residues: CATSDAGTPYSNQPQHF. Here the CDR3 DNA reads TGTGCCACCAGTGATGCCGGGACACCCTATAGCAATCAGCCCCAGCATTTT.